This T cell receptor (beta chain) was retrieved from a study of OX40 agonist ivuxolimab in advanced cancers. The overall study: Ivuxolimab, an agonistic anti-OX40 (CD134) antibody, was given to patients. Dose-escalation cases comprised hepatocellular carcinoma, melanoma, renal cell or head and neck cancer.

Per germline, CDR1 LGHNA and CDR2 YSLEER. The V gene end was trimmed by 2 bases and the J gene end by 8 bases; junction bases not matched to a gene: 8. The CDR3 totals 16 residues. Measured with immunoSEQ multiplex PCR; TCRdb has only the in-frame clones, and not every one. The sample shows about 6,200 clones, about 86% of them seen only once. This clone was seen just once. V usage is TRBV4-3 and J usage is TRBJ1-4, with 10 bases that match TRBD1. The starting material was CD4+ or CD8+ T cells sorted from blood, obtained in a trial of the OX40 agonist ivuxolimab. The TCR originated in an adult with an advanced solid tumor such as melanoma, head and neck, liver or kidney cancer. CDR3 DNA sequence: TGCGCCAGCAGCCAAATACCGACAGGGGGCAGGGAAAAACTGTTTTTT. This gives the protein CASSQIPTGGREKLFF.